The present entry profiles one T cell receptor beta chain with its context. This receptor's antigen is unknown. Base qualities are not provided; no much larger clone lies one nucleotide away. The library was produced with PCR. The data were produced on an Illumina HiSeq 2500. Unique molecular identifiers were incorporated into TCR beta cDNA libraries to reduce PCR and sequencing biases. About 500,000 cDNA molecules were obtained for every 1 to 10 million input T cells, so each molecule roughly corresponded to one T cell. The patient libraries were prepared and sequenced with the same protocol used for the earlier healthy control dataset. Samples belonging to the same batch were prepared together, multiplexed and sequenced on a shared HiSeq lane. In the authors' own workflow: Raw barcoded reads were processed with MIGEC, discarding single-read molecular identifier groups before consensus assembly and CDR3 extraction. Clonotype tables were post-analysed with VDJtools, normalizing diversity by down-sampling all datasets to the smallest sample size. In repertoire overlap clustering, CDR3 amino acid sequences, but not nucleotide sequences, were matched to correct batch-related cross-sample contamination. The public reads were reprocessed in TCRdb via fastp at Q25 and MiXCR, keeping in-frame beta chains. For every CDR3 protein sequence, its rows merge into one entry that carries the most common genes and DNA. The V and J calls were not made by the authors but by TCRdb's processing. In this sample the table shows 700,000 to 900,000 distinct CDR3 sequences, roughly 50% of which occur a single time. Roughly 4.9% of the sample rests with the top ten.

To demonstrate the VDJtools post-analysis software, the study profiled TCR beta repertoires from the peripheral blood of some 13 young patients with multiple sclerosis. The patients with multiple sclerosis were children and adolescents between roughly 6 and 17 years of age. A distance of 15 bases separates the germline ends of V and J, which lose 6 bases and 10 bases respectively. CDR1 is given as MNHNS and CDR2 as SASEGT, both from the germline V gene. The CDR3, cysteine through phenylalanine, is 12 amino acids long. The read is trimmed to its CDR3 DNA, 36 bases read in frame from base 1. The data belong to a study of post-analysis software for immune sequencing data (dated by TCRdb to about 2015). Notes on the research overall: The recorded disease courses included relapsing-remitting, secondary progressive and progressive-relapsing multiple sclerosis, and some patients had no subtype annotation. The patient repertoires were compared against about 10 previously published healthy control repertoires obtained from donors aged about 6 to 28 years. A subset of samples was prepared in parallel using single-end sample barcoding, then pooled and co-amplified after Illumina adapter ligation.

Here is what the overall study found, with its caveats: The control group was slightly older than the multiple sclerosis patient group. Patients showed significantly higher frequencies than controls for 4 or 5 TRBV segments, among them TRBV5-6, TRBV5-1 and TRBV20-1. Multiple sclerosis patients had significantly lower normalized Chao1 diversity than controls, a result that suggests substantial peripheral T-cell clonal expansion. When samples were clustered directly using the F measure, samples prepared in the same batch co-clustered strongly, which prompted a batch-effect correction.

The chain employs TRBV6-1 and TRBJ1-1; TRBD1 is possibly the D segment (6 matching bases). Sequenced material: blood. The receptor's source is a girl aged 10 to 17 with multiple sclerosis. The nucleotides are TGTGCCAGCAGGGGGGACACGATAAGAGCTTTCTTT. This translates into CASRGDTIRAFF.